This T cell receptor (beta chain) was captured by sequencing in a study of blood T cell repertoires in COVID-19. The overall study: Spain, Italy and the United States supplied samples that represented acute and convalescent COVID-19. T cells, B-cell-depleted T cells, or PBMCs supplied cDNA or gDNA.

Some clones are missing from TCRdb's copy, which holds only in-frame ones; the method was immunoSEQ multiplex PCR. The sample has around 250,000 clones, around 83% seen once. V shed 3 bases and J shed 3 bases, with 2 bases lying between them. The CDR3 consists of 12 residues. Germline assignment: CDR1 SGHVS and CDR2 FQNEAQ. Material for sequencing was peripheral blood. This sequence was found in a woman aged 40 to 50 who had recovered from COVID-19. The rearrangement links TRBV7-8 to TRBJ2-2; D is undetermined. The CDR3: CASSFYTGELFF. CDR3 in DNA: TGTGCCAGCAGCTTCTACACCGGGGAGCTGTTTTTT.